The clone carrying this TCR beta chain was recorded many times. The sample is drawn from a study of blood T cells in healthy people across ages. A second PCR, run for roughly 7 to 11 cycles, used a sample-barcoded 5' primer plus a J-beta primer mix. TCRdb independently ran MiXCR on the 5' RACE reads; one entry per CDR3 protein. The sample lists some 1.6 million distinct CDR3 sequences; about 32% were seen once. Germline loops: CDR1 SGHRS, CDR2 YFSETQ. V was trimmed by 0 bases and J by 6 bases, leaving 7 bases between them. The CDR3 loop spans 12 amino acids. This receptor was taken from a woman aged 30 to 39 in good health. The sequencing input was blood. The chain links TRBV5-1 to TRBJ2-7; D gene uncertain. The CDR3 coding sequence is TGCGCCAGCAGCTTGGGGCGGAGCGAGCAGTACTTC. Amino acids: CASSLGRSEQYF.